The rows below give T cell receptor beta chains drawn from one sample of a study of PD-L1 blockade in urothelial cancer. Sequenced by immunoSEQ multiplex PCR; TCRdb stores in-frame clones only, minus some. The data contain about 72,000 clones, 86% of them seen just once; the ten biggest clones take up 14% to 15%. The starting material was PBMCs, obtained around atezolizumab (anti-PD-L1) treatment. The source is a man in his 60s with urothelial cancer. The CDR3 runs from the conserved cysteine through the conserved F or W. The D gene is left open where the match is weak. Clone size is shown for a subset of rows, as once, few, many or a class of expanded clone.

d_call: .; clone_size: .; v_call: TRBV4-3; j_call: TRBJ2-7; cdr3_nt: TGCGCCAGCAGCCAAGGTCGGGGGTTAAGCTCCTACGAGCAGTACTTC; cdr3_aa: CASSQGRGLSSYEQYF
d_call: TRBD1; clone_size: .; v_call: TRBV7-2; j_call: TRBJ2-3; cdr3_nt: TGTGCCAGCAGCCTACAGGGGAATACGCAGTATTTT; cdr3_aa: CASSLQGNTQYF
d_call: TRBD2; clone_size: .; v_call: TRBV19; j_call: TRBJ2-3; cdr3_nt: TGTGCCAGTAGTATGGGGGCAGCGGGGGCAGATACGCAGTATTTT; cdr3_aa: CASSMGAAGADTQYF
d_call: .; clone_size: .; v_call: TRBV5-8; j_call: TRBJ2-5; cdr3_nt: TGTGCCAGCAGCTTGCGGGGTTCGGAGACCCAGTACTTC; cdr3_aa: CASSLRGSETQYF
d_call: .; clone_size: .; v_call: TRBV7-2; j_call: TRBJ1-2; cdr3_nt: TGTGCCAGCACCGACAGTTTTTCTAACTATGGCTACACCTTC; cdr3_aa: CASTDSFSNYGYTF
d_call: TRBD1; clone_size: once; v_call: TRBV6-5; j_call: TRBJ1-1; cdr3_nt: TGTGCCAGCAGTCCAGGGGGCTACACTGAAGCTTTCTTT; cdr3_aa: CASSPGGYTEAFF
d_call: .; clone_size: .; v_call: TRBV14; j_call: TRBJ2-5; cdr3_nt: TGTGCCAGCAGCCAAGATTTGGCTAGACAAGAGACCCAGTACTTC; cdr3_aa: CASSQDLARQETQYF
d_call: .; clone_size: .; v_call: TRBV19; j_call: TRBJ2-3; cdr3_nt: TGTGCCAGTAGTAGCCCGGGGGATACGCAGTATTTT; cdr3_aa: CASSSPGDTQYF
d_call: TRBD2; clone_size: .; v_call: TRBV10-3; j_call: TRBJ2-5; cdr3_nt: TGTGCCATCAGCGGGGGGGAGACACAAAGAGAGACCCAGTACTTC; cdr3_aa: CAISGGETQRETQYF
d_call: .; clone_size: .; v_call: TRBV9; j_call: TRBJ1-6; cdr3_nt: TGTGCCAGCAGCGTAGATGTCGTCGATTCACCCCTCCACTTT; cdr3_aa: CASSVDVVDSPLHF
d_call: TRBD1; clone_size: few; v_call: TRBV30; j_call: TRBJ1-1; cdr3_nt: TGTGCCTGGACAGGGGACAGAGTCACTGAAGCTTTCTTT; cdr3_aa: CAWTGDRVTEAFF
d_call: .; clone_size: few; v_call: TRBV6-1; j_call: TRBJ2-7; cdr3_nt: TGTGCCAGCAGAAAGGAGGTATCGCGCGAGCAGTACTTC; cdr3_aa: CASRKEVSREQYF
d_call: .; clone_size: .; v_call: TRBV14; j_call: TRBJ2-5; cdr3_nt: TGTGCCAGCAGCCAAGATTCGGCCAGGGTAGCGACCCAGTACTTC; cdr3_aa: CASSQDSARVATQYF
d_call: .; clone_size: .; v_call: TRBV29-1; j_call: TRBJ1-1; cdr3_nt: TGCAGCGTTGAAGAAGGCCCCCAGGGGACTGAAGCTTTCTTT; cdr3_aa: CSVEEGPQGTEAFF
d_call: .; clone_size: .; v_call: TRBV7-2; j_call: TRBJ1-1; cdr3_nt: TGTGCCAGCAGCCTGGGGGGAGGTCGCACTGAAGCTTTCTTT; cdr3_aa: CASSLGGGRTEAFF
d_call: TRBD2; clone_size: .; v_call: TRBV5-1; j_call: TRBJ2-5; cdr3_nt: TGCGCCAGCAGCTTGGCTAGCGGGTACCAAGAGACCCAGTACTTC; cdr3_aa: CASSLASGYQETQYF
d_call: .; clone_size: .; v_call: TRBV30; j_call: TRBJ1-5; cdr3_nt: TGTGCCTGGAGTAAGGGGCTTAGCAATCAGCCCCAGCATTTT; cdr3_aa: CAWSKGLSNQPQHF
d_call: .; clone_size: once; v_call: TRBV4-3; j_call: TRBJ2-6; cdr3_nt: TGCGCCAGCAGCCAAGATCCCCGAGCCGCTGGGGCCAACGTCCTGACTTTC; cdr3_aa: CASSQDPRAAGANVLTF
d_call: .; clone_size: .; v_call: TRBV29-1; j_call: TRBJ1-2; cdr3_nt: TGCAGCGTTGAAGAGTCAGTTTATGGCTACACCTTC; cdr3_aa: CSVEESVYGYTF
d_call: TRBD1; clone_size: .; v_call: TRBV7-3; j_call: TRBJ1-1; cdr3_nt: TGTGCCAGCAGTCCTACCGGGGACAGGGGCCGCGGTGAAGCTTTCTTT; cdr3_aa: CASSPTGDRGRGEAFF
d_call: .; clone_size: .; v_call: TRBV21-1; j_call: TRBJ2-2; cdr3_nt: TGTGCCAGCACCGGGACAGCGAACACCGGGGAGCTGTTTTTT; cdr3_aa: CASTGTANTGELFF
d_call: .; clone_size: .; v_call: TRBV9; j_call: TRBJ2-7; cdr3_nt: TGTGCCAGCAGCCGAGGGGAGGCCTACGAGCAGTACTTC; cdr3_aa: CASSRGEAYEQYF
d_call: .; clone_size: few; v_call: TRBV5-5; j_call: TRBJ1-1; cdr3_nt: TGTGCCAGCAGTTCGGACTCTTGGGGAGGGAGTACTGAAGCTTTCTTT; cdr3_aa: CASSSDSWGGSTEAFF
d_call: TRBD1; clone_size: .; v_call: TRBV6-6; j_call: TRBJ1-2; cdr3_nt: TGTGCCAGCAGTTACTCGGACAGGTCTCATGGCTACACCTTC; cdr3_aa: CASSYSDRSHGYTF
d_call: .; clone_size: .; v_call: TRBV15; j_call: TRBJ1-5; cdr3_nt: TGTGCCACCTGCGATCGCAGGGGATCCCCCCAGCATTTT; cdr3_aa: CATCDRRGSPQHF
d_call: .; clone_size: once; v_call: TRBV5-4; j_call: TRBJ1-1; cdr3_nt: TGTGCCAGCAGCTTTAGACAAACGAACACTGAAGCTTTCTTT; cdr3_aa: CASSFRQTNTEAFF
d_call: .; clone_size: .; v_call: TRBV11-2; j_call: TRBJ1-6; cdr3_nt: TGTGCCAGCAGCTTAGATGGGGGGGAGGATTCACCCCTCCACTTT; cdr3_aa: CASSLDGGEDSPLHF